The 29 T cell receptor beta chains below come from one sample, sequenced in a study of T cells in localized non-small cell lung cancer. Sequenced by immunoSEQ multiplex PCR; TCRdb stores in-frame clones only, minus some. The sample has 30,000 to 40,000 clones, approximately 84% seen once. Source: peripheral blood, taken before any cancer treatment. The receptors originated from a man aged 35-75 years with stage I lung adenocarcinoma.

The V and J genes are TRBV29-1 and TRBJ2-2; weak D call: TRBD1 (5 bases). Trimming removed 7 bases from V and 0 bases from J, with 9 bases in between. The germline V gene encodes CDR1 SQVTM and CDR2 ANQGSEA. This CDR3 is built from 13 residues. This CDR3 reads CSAKQANTGELFF. CDR3 DNA sequence: TGCAGCGCCAAACAGGCGAACACCGGGGAGCTGTTTTTT.

This chain uses TRBV28 with TRBJ1-1; TRBD1 is a possible D gene (5 bases). The V end was cut by 6 bases, the J end by 10 bases, with 15 bases between. Germline V CDR1 and CDR2: MDHEN, SYDVKM. The CDR3 loop spans 12 amino acids. The CDR3 bases are TGTGCCAGCAGCCTCAGAGGGGAGGTAGCTTTCTTT. This sequence encodes CASSLRGEVAFF.

This clone was seen more than once but under ten times. The chain uses TRBV28 and TRBJ2-7; the D gene is possibly TRBD1 (6 bases). The CDR3 totals 14 residues. V lost 5 bases to trimming and J lost 0 bases, with 11 bases between them. Germline V gene data show CDR1 as MDHEN and CDR2 as SYDVKM. Here the CDR3 reads CASSTGSSSYEQYF. The CDR3 DNA is TGTGCCAGCAGTACAGGGTCTAGCTCCTACGAGCAGTACTTC.

The chain uses TRBV28 and TRBJ2-1, with TRBD2 identical over 11 bases. The CDR3 consists of 16 residues. The V segment lost 3 bases and the J segment 2 bases; nucleotides outside the gene matches: 3. Looked up from germline, CDR1 is MDHEN and CDR2 is SYDVKM. CDR3 amino acids: CASSFLAGGTYNEQFF. For the CDR3, the DNA is TGTGCCAGCAGTTTCTTAGCGGGAGGGACCTACAATGAGCAGTTCTTC.

The J gene is TRBJ1-4, the V gene TRBV15; 8 bases agree with TRBD1. V gave up 4 bases and J gave up 4 bases; unmatched junction bases: 11. CDR3 size: 17 residues. Per the germline V gene, CDR1 is LNHNV and CDR2 is YYDKDF (reference sequence). CDR3 protein: CATSKSSTGGNNEKLFF. The CDR3 nucleotides read TGTGCCACCAGCAAAAGCAGCACAGGGGGTAATAATGAAAAACTGTTTTTT. Full variable domain (remainder filled in from reference TRBV15 and TRBJ1-4): DAMVIQNPRYQVTQFGKPVTLSCSQTLNHNVMYWYQQKSSQAPKLLFHYYDKDFNNEADTPDNFQSRRPNTSFCFLDIRSPGLGDTAMYLCATSKSSTGGNNEKLFFGSGTQLSVL.

The V call is TRBV5-1, the J call TRBJ2-1, with unresolved D. V shed 3 bases and J shed 3 bases, with 13 bases lying between them. Germline loops: CDR1 SGHRS, CDR2 YFSETQ. This CDR3 has 15 residues. CDR3 in DNA: TGCGCCAGCAGCTCGCCCGGCGGCAGCTACAATGAGCAGTTCTTC. Translated, it gives CASSSPGGSYNEQFF. Full variable domain (missing parts from reference TRBV5-1 and TRBJ2-1): KAGVTQTPRYLIKTRGQQVTLSCSPISGHRSVSWYQQTPGQGLQFLFEYFSETQRNKGNFPGRFSGRQFSNSRSEMNVSTLELGDSALYLCASSSPGGSYNEQFFGPGTRLTVL.

This clone occurred once. The chain combines TRBV20-1 with TRBJ2-1; D might be TRBD1 or TRBD2, each matching 5 bases. Deletions cut 6 bases from V and 14 bases from J, with 17 bases between. The CDR3 runs to 11 residues. In germline, CDR1 is DFQATT, CDR2 SNEGSKA (reference sequence). Written as DNA, the CDR3 is TGCAGTGCCCTCGGACGGGACGAGGAGTTCTTC. Encoded protein: CSALGRDEEFF.

The V gene is TRBV11-2, the J gene TRBJ2-1; 12 bases are a match to TRBD2. Germline V gene data show CDR1 as SGHAT and CDR2 as FQNNGV. The length of the CDR3 is 17 residues. J gave up 7 bases and V 4 bases, and 11 bases lay outside the gene matches. The CDR3, as DNA: TGTGCCAGCAGCTATAGTCGACTAGCGGGAGCTGTAAATGAGCAGTTCTTC. Translating gives CASSYSRLAGAVNEQFF.

The chain employs TRBV4-1 and TRBJ1-5, with D perhaps TRBD1 (5 bases). CDR1 is MGHRA and CDR2 is YSYEKL in the germline V gene. The V and J ends lost 0 bases and 8 bases respectively, with 14 bases between them. The CDR3 spans 15 residues. This CDR3 reads CASSQDSGREEPQHF. The CDR3 DNA is TGCGCCAGCAGCCAAGATTCGGGCAGGGAGGAGCCCCAGCATTTT.

The chain combines TRBV7-9 with TRBJ2-7, with D tentatively TRBD2 (6 bases). The germline CDR1 and CDR2 sequences are SEHNR and FQNEAQ (reference sequence). V was pared by 3 bases and J by 0 bases, with 9 bases between. The CDR3 consists of 14 residues. In nucleotides, the CDR3 is TGTGCCAGCAGCTTGGGGAGGAGCTCCTACGAGCAGTACTTC. As protein: CASSLGRSSYEQYF.

The V and J genes are TRBV5-4 and TRBJ2-2; weak D call: TRBD1 (5 bases). The CDR3 length is 16 residues. The V and J ends lost 0 bases and 1 base respectively, with 10 bases between them. Germline loops: CDR1 SGHNT, CDR2 YYREEE (reference sequence). CDR3 coding DNA: TGTGCCAGCAGCTTGGTTGGGGCGGTGAACACCGGGGAGCTGTTTTTT. Translated: CASSLVGAVNTGELFF. The whole variable domain, remainder taken from reference TRBV5-4 and TRBJ2-2, is ETGVTQSPTHLIKTRGQQVTLRCSSQSGHNTVSWYQQALGQGPQFIFQYYREEENGRGNFPPRFSGLQFPNYSSELNVNALELDDSALYLCASSLVGAVNTGELFFGEGSRLTVL.

The chain has TRBV7-3 and TRBJ2-1; D perhaps matches TRBD2 (6 bases). The CDR3 spans 15 residues. The V gene lost 2 bases and the J gene lost 5 bases, with 13 bases spanning the gap. Germline loops: CDR1 SGHTA, CDR2 FQGTGA. This chain's CDR3 is CASSLVEGGDNEQFF. The DNA of the CDR3 is TGTGCCAGCAGCTTAGTAGAGGGCGGGGACAATGAGCAGTTCTTC.

The CDR3 coding sequence is TGTGCCAGCAGTGAAGCGTGGAGCAATCAGCCCCAGCATTTT. Protein sequence: CASSEAWSNQPQHF. J is TRBJ1-5 and V is TRBV2; unclear D gene. The CDR3 runs to 14 residues. Trimming cost V 0 bases and J 1 base, with 4 bases left between them. Germline CDR1 SNHLY, CDR2 FYNNEI.

The chain uses TRBV9 and TRBJ2-7; D remains ambiguous. The CDR3 extends over 14 amino acids. Germline V gene data show CDR1 as SGDLS and CDR2 as YYNGEE. The V end lost 0 bases, the J end lost 4 bases, and 11 bases lay between the germline ends. The DNA of the CDR3 is TGTGCCAGCAGCGTAGCTGACGGAAATTACGAGCAGTACTTC. Protein: CASSVADGNYEQYF.

The chain is built from TRBV11-2 and TRBJ2-1; perhaps TRBD2 as D (7 bases). From germline, CDR1 is SGHAT and CDR2 FQNNGV. Trimming took off 0 bases at V and 9 bases at J, with 15 bases between the two ends. The CDR3 length is 15 residues. The CDR3 DNA sequence: TGTGCCAGCAGCTTAGAGCCCTCGGGGGGCAGTGAGCAGTTCTTC. Encoded protein: CASSLEPSGGSEQFF.

The chain is built from TRBV4-1 and TRBJ2-1; D is possibly TRBD2 (6 bases). Trimming removed 0 bases from V and 4 bases from J, with 13 bases in between. CDR3 length: 16 residues. Germline V gives CDR1 MGHRA, CDR2 YSYEKL. CDR3 sequence reads: CASSQDRAGLYNEQFF. The CDR3 region has the DNA TGCGCCAGCAGCCAAGATCGGGCGGGATTATACAATGAGCAGTTCTTC.

The rearrangement joins TRBV18 to TRBJ2-1; 9 positions agree with TRBD2. Trimming took 3 bases from V and 0 from J; bases not matched to a gene: 6. Germline values: CDR1 KGHSH, CDR2 LQKENI. The CDR3 is 17 amino acids. The CDR3 region has the DNA TGTGCCAGCTCACCCGCGGGGGGGGGAAGCTCCTACAATGAGCAGTTCTTC. Translated, it gives CASSPAGGGSSYNEQFF.

V and J are TRBV27 and TRBJ1-3; TRBD1 agrees at 7 bases. This CDR3 is 15 amino acids long. The germline CDR1 and CDR2 sequences are MNHEY and SMNVEV (reference sequence). The J segment lost 7 bases and the V segment lost 5 bases, leaving 11 bases of the junction unmatched. The CDR3, as DNA: TGTGCCAGCAGTCCTGGGACAGCCAGGCGGAACACCATATATTTT. Amino acids: CASSPGTARRNTIYF.

This chain joins TRBV28 and TRBJ2-4, with D perhaps being TRBD1 or TRBD2 (5 bases each). With 4 bases removed from V and 4 bases from J, the gap between germline ends came to 8 bases. Germline loops: CDR1 MDHEN, CDR2 SYDVKM. This CDR3 is 13 amino acids long. The CDR3 sequence: CASSWGGKNIQYF. As DNA, the CDR3 is TGTGCCAGCAGTTGGGGCGGGAAAAACATTCAGTACTTC.

This clone was counted only a few times. This sequence joins TRBV7-9 and TRBJ2-5; possible D gene TRBD2, 6 bases. The CDR3 has 14 residues. The germline V gene has CDR1 SEHNR and CDR2 FQNEAQ (reference sequence). V was pared by 5 bases and J by 4 bases, with 14 bases between. CDR3 in DNA: TGTGCCAGCAGCACGATTCGGGGGAGAGAGACCCAGTACTTC. It specifies CASSTIRGRETQYF.

The V gene is TRBV6-5, the J gene TRBJ2-5, with a weak D call TRBD1 (7 bases). V was shortened by 5 bases and J by 5 bases, with 18 bases between the two germline ends. Germline-derived CDR1 and CDR2 are MNHEY and SVGAGI. There are 15 residues in the CDR3. The CDR3 sequence is CASSTETGRWETQYF. CDR3 DNA sequence: TGTGCCAGCAGTACCGAGACAGGGAGGTGGGAGACCCAGTACTTC.

V usage is TRBV15 and J usage is TRBJ1-1; no definite D call. Germline CDR1 is LNHNV and CDR2 is YYDKDF (reference sequence). This CDR3 has 14 amino acids. V was trimmed by 4 bases and J by 2 bases, leaving 11 bases between them. As DNA, the CDR3 is TGTGCCACCAGCAAGACTACAGCAAACACTGAAGCTTTCTTT. Translating it yields CATSKTTANTEAFF.

This rearrangement joins TRBV4-1 to TRBJ2-3; the D gene is possibly TRBD1 (5 bases). Trimming removed 4 bases from V and 3 bases from J, with 8 bases in between. Germline V gene data show CDR1 as MGHRA and CDR2 as YSYEKL. The CDR3 spans 13 residues. Written as DNA, the CDR3 is TGCGCCAGCAGCCCAGCAGGGACAGATACGCAGTATTTT. Protein: CASSPAGTDTQYF.

Only one count was recorded for this clone. J is TRBJ2-3 and V is TRBV6-6; the match to TRBD2 covers 7 bases. Trimming removed 7 bases from V and 0 bases from J; junction bases left unmatched: 7. The CDR3 is 15 residues long. Looked up from germline, CDR1 is MNHNY and CDR2 is SVGAGI (reference sequence). Here the CDR3 DNA reads TGTGCCAGCAAACCGTCTAGCGGAAGCACAGATACGCAGTATTTT. The encoded protein is CASKPSSGSTDTQYF.

V and J are TRBV2 and TRBJ2-5, with no clear D. CDR3 length: 11 amino acids. V was pared by 8 bases and J by 5 bases, with 9 bases between. Germline loops: CDR1 SNHLY, CDR2 FYNNEI. CDR3 region: CASRLFETQYF. The CDR3 region has the DNA TGTGCCAGCCGTCTTTTCGAGACCCAGTACTTC.

This clone was detected a few times. The chain joins TRBV7-9 to TRBJ1-2; D gene ambiguous. Germline V gene sequence: CDR1 SEHNR, CDR2 FQNEAQ (reference sequence). Trimming took off 8 bases at V and 3 bases at J, with 13 bases between the two ends. The CDR3 spans 13 residues. The CDR3 region is CASSREVYYGYTF. The CDR3 bases are TGTGCCAGCTCCAGAGAGGTCTACTATGGCTACACCTTC. Looking up the rest from reference TRBV7-9 and TRBJ1-2 gives the full variable domain: DTGVSQNPRHKITKRGQNVTFRCDPISEHNRLYWYRQTLGQGPEFLTYFQNEAQLEKSRLLSDRFSAERPKGSFSTLEIQRTEQGDSAMYLCASSREVYYGYTFGSGTRLTVV.

The DNA of the CDR3 is TGCAGCGTGGGACAGGGGCCCATGGAGGCCCAGTACTTC. Encoded protein: CSVGQGPMEAQYF. The chain recombines TRBV29-1 with TRBJ2-5, with 10 positions matching TRBD1. CDR1 and CDR2 from the germline V gene are SQVTM and ANQGSEA. J was trimmed by 9 bases and V by 6 bases; bases with no gene match: 10. The CDR3 consists of 13 residues.

The rearrangement links TRBV5-1 to TRBJ2-1; D uncertain. The CDR3 runs to 13 residues. The germline V gene encodes CDR1 SGHRS and CDR2 YFSETQ. The V end was cut by 5 bases, the J end by 5 bases, with 11 bases between. The CDR3 is CASRGNSDNEQFF. The CDR3 nucleotides are TGCGCCAGCAGGGGGAACAGCGACAATGAGCAGTTCTTC.

As DNA, the CDR3 is TGCGCCAGCAGCCAAGATTTGGGGGGCAATCAGCCCCAGCATTTT. Protein sequence: CASSQDLGGNQPQHF. This rearrangement joins TRBV4-3 to TRBJ1-5, with D maybe TRBD1 (5 bases). The CDR3 loop spans 15 amino acids. V was shortened by 0 bases and J by 2 bases, with 8 bases between the two germline ends. The V gene's germline CDR1 is LGHNA and CDR2 YSLEER.